This passage covers 2 T cell receptor beta chains from one sample sequenced in a study of CXCR3-negative and CXCR3-positive naive CD8 T cells. Points from the study as a whole: The study found more hydrophobic TRB CDR3s in CXCR3-positive naive cells than in CXCR3-negative naive cells.

All TRB cDNA libraries came from 5' RACE performed with UMI labels. Reprocessing the 5' RACE reads, TCRdb reports a single entry for every CDR3 protein and omits DNA. This listing includes over 100,000 distinct CDR3 sequences. No cognate antigen is known for these TCRs. The sample taken for sequencing was naive CXCR3+ CD8+ T cells from blood. Specified subset: CD45RO-CCR7+CD27+CD95- naive CD8+ T cells expressing CXCR3 (TNR3+). Receptor source: a human donor in good health. Some clones in this sample may be carry-over from other donors' samples.

V gene TRBV10-3 combines with J gene TRBJ2-7; no DNA is available, so the TRBD1 call from TCRdb remains unchecked. There are 14 residues in the CDR3. The germline V gene encodes CDR1 ENHRY and CDR2 SYGVKD. CDR3 amino acids: CAISETQGAREQYF.

The chain carries TRBV28 and TRBJ1-2; the TCRdb call, TRBD1, lacks DNA for checking. Germline lookup yields CDR1 MDHEN and CDR2 SYDVKM. The CDR3 sequence is 13 residues long. CDR3 sequence reads: CASSFNSGRGYTF.